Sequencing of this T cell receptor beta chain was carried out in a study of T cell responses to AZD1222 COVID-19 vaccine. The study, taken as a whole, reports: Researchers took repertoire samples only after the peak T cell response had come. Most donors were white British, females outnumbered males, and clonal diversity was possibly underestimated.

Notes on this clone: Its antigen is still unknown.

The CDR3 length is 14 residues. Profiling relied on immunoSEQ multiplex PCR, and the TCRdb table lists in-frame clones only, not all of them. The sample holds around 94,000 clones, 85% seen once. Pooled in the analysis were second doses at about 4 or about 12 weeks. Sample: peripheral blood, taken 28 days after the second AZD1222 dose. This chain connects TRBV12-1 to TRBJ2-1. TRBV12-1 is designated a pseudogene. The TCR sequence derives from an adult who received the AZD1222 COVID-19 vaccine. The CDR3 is CATHSGGGTNEQFF. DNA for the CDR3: TGTGCCACCCACTCAGGGGGGGGCACTAATGAGCAGTTCTTC.